The sequence of this T cell receptor (beta chain) was determined in a study of blood T cell repertoires in COVID-19. The ends were cut back, 4 bases at V and 7 bases at J, with 16 bases in the middle. Germline lookup yields CDR1 GTSNPN and CDR2 SVGIG (reference sequence). The CDR3 loop spans 13 amino acids. Sequenced by immunoSEQ multiplex PCR; TCRdb stores in-frame clones only, minus some. Of 250,000 to 300,000 clones in the sample, 90% were seen once. The sample taken for sequencing was PBMCs or T cells enriched from blood (not recorded which). This sequence was found in a woman in her 30s who had recovered from COVID-19. The chain has TRBV30 and TRBJ1-1, with D perhaps TRBD1 (6 bases). CDR3 region: CAWIAHSGVEAFF. The CDR3 DNA reads TGTGCCTGGATAGCCCACTCAGGGGTTGAAGCTTTCTTT.